These 28 T cell receptor beta chains were sequenced from one sample in a study of shared clonotypes between healthy human individuals. Produced via immunoSEQ multiplex PCR; TCRdb's table is partial and in-frame only. The sample lists about 2.4 million clones, over 85% occurring once. The sequenced sample was naive CD4+ T cells from PBMCs. Documented subset: CD45RA+ positively selected. These receptors were collected from a man younger than 30 in good health. Some clones in this sample may be carry-over from other donors' samples.

The rearrangement joins TRBV7-5 to TRBJ1-2; the table's D call TRBD1 went unverified against the DNA. TRBV7-5 is assigned pseudogene status. The length of the CDR3 is 20 residues. The CDR3 sequence: CAPRRTGQSWGDRFVYGYTF. The CDR3, as DNA: TGTGCCCCTCGCCGGACGGGACAGTCGTGGGGGGATAGGTTTGTCTATGGCTACACCTTC.

The chain uses TRBV28 and TRBJ1-5; TRBD1 might be the D (6 bases). The germline gives CDR1 MDHEN, CDR2 SYDVKM. There are 17 residues in the CDR3. V gave up 4 bases and J gave up 2 bases, with 18 bases separating them. The CDR3 nucleotides are TGTGCCAGCAGTTCCCCCCCGACAGGCGGTGGCAATCAGCCCCAGCATTTT. Translation gives CASSSPPTGGGNQPQHF.

The V call is TRBV10-3, the J call TRBJ1-2; possibly TRBD1 for D (5 bases). The germline CDR1 and CDR2 sequences are ENHRY and SYGVKD. The ends were cut back, 6 bases at V and 0 bases at J, with 14 bases in the middle. This CDR3 is built from 15 residues. The CDR3 nucleotides are TGTGCCATCAGCCGGGACGGATCTCCTAACTATGGCTACACCTTC. This codes for CAISRDGSPNYGYTF.

In the case of this clone: The same CDR3 is also encoded by other DNA sequences in this sample. This rearrangement joins TRBV18 to TRBJ2-2; D remains unclear. CDR3 length equals 13 residues. The germline gives CDR1 KGHSH, CDR2 LQKENI. Trimming shortened V by 3 bases and J by 0 bases, and 2 bases separated the two germline ends. CDR3 nucleotide sequence: TGTGCCAGCTCACCCGCGAACACCGGGGAGCTGTTTTTT. This gives the protein CASSPANTGELFF.

The chain is built from TRBV9 and TRBJ1-1; perhaps TRBD1 as D (5 bases). CDR1 is SGDLS, CDR2 YYNGEE, per germline. Trimming pared 3 bases from V and 4 bases from J, leaving 16 bases between. This CDR3 has 15 amino acids. The CDR3 loop is CASSEGHTVGTEAFF. As DNA, the CDR3 is TGTGCCAGCAGCGAGGGGCACACGGTGGGCACTGAAGCTTTCTTT.

V is TRBV4-3 and J is TRBJ1-4; possibly TRBD1 for D (6 bases). This CDR3 is built from 19 residues. V was trimmed by 1 base and J by 0 bases, leaving 18 bases between them. Germline lookup yields CDR1 LGHNA and CDR2 YSLEER. The CDR3 DNA is TGCGCCAGCAGCCAAGCTCCCAGGGGTGATGGCGCAACTAATGAAAAACTGTTTTTT. It specifies CASSQAPRGDGATNEKLFF.

J is TRBJ1-2 and V is TRBV28, with a tentative D call TRBD1 (5 bases). The CDR3 is 13 residues long. Germline values: CDR1 MDHEN, CDR2 SYDVKM. Trimming cost V 10 bases and J 2 bases, with 14 bases left between them. The CDR3 protein is CAIRPSGNYGYTF. For the CDR3, the DNA is TGTGCCATCCGCCCGTCAGGGAACTATGGCTACACCTTC.

V gene TRBV20-1 combines with J gene TRBJ2-1, with D uncertain. The CDR3 runs 11 residues. The V end lost 3 bases, the J end lost 10 bases, and 10 bases lay between the germline ends. The germline V gene encodes CDR1 DFQATT and CDR2 SNEGSKA (reference sequence). This CDR3 reads CSASGQDEQFF. In nucleotides, the CDR3 is TGCAGTGCTAGCGGGCAAGACGAGCAGTTCTTC.

The chain employs TRBV29-1 and TRBJ1-2, with 9 bases fitting TRBD1. This CDR3 region has 14 residues. J was trimmed by 6 bases and V by 4 bases; bases with no gene match: 9. From germline, CDR1 is SQVTM and CDR2 ANQGSEA. The CDR3 here is CSVGQGQGRDGYTF. The DNA for the CDR3 is TGCAGCGTTGGCCAAGGACAGGGGAGGGATGGCTACACCTTC. The variable domain in full, with the rest retrieved from reference TRBV29-1 and TRBJ1-2, is SAVISQKPSRDICQRGTSLTIQCQVDSQVTMMFWYRQQPGQSLTLIATANQGSEATYESGFVIDKFPISRPNLTFSTLTVSNMSPEDSSIYLCSVGQGQGRDGYTFGSGTRLTVV.

A single count supports this clone. This rearrangement joins TRBV29-1 to TRBJ2-5, with 7 nucleotides matching TRBD2. The CDR3 has 15 residues. Per the germline V gene, CDR1 is SQVTM and CDR2 is ANQGSEA. With 0 bases clipped from V and 5 bases from J, the junction kept 9 bases outside the gene matches. The CDR3 region has the DNA TGCAGCGTTGAAGAGGGGTTAGCGGGTCTGGAGACCCAGTACTTC. As protein: CSVEEGLAGLETQYF.

The chain links TRBV30 to TRBJ2-2; D may be TRBD1 (6 bases). V dropped 2 bases and J dropped 2 bases, with 9 bases sitting between them. The CDR3 length is 14 residues. Germline loops: CDR1 GTSNPN, CDR2 SVGIG (reference sequence). CDR3 coding DNA: TGTGCCTGGAGTAGGACAGACAACACCGGGGAGCTGTTTTTT. It is translated as CAWSRTDNTGELFF.

This chain joins TRBV14 and TRBJ2-3; D is unresolved. Trimming took 4 bases from V and 0 from J, leaving 11 bases between them. CDR1 and CDR2 (germline): SGHDN, FVKESK. The CDR3 spans 15 residues. The CDR3 nucleotides read TGTGCCAGCAGCCCGGCGGTAACGAGCACAGATACGCAGTATTTT. Its translation: CASSPAVTSTDTQYF.

This chain uses TRBV6-4 with TRBJ1-4; the D is unclear. V gave up 3 bases and J gave up 0 bases, with 17 bases separating them. This CDR3 is 18 amino acids long. The germline gives CDR1 MRHNA, CDR2 SNTAGT. This CDR3 reads CASSDFPHESATNEKLFF. CDR3 bases: TGTGCCAGCAGTGATTTTCCCCACGAAAGTGCAACTAATGAAAAACTGTTTTTT.

Note on this clone: The identical CDR3 is also encoded by other nucleotide sequences in the sample. This chain connects TRBV5-1 to TRBJ2-3; the D gene is possibly TRBD1 (5 bases). Between the trimmed V and J ends, which lost 4 bases and 1 base, there was a span of 10 bases. The CDR3 has 14 amino acids. Germline CDR1 reads SGHRS; CDR2 reads YFSETQ. CDR3 region: CASSPGQRTDTQYF. The DNA for the CDR3 is TGCGCCAGCAGCCCCGGACAACGCACAGATACGCAGTATTTT.

The CDR3, as DNA: TGTGCCATCAGTGAGTGGGGGGACTCCCGGACAGCTGAAGCTTTCTTT. Encoded protein: CAISEWGDSRTAEAFF. This sequence joins TRBV10-3 and TRBJ1-1; D possibly corresponds to TRBD1 (6 bases). This CDR3 is 16 amino acids long. Germline loops: CDR1 ENHRY, CDR2 SYGVKD. The V gene lost 1 base and the J gene lost 6 bases, with 18 bases spanning the gap.

This chain connects TRBV6-6 to TRBJ2-1; D gene unclear. Germline V gene data show CDR1 as MNHNY and CDR2 as SVGAGI (reference sequence). The V and J ends lost 2 bases and 9 bases respectively, with 11 bases between them. This CDR3 region has 13 residues. The CDR3 DNA sequence: TGTGCCAGCAGTTACGGGCTATCGGTTGAGCAGTTCTTC. Protein sequence: CASSYGLSVEQFF.

This chain uses TRBV6-5 with TRBJ1-1; D is unresolved. Looked up from germline, CDR1 is MNHEY and CDR2 is SVGAGI. V was cut by 2 bases and J by 9 bases, with 7 bases left in between. The CDR3 consists of 11 residues. This CDR3 is CASSYRQKAFF. The DNA for the CDR3 is TGTGCCAGCAGTTACCGCCAGAAAGCTTTCTTT.

The chain joins TRBV7-8 to TRBJ2-1; 9 bases are shared with TRBD2. This CDR3 region has 18 residues. Germline CDR1 is SGHVS and CDR2 is FQNEAQ. V was clipped by 0 bases and J by 5 bases; unmatched bases: 11. This CDR3 reads CASSLAFRREGWDNEQFF. Written as DNA, the CDR3 is TGTGCCAGCAGCTTAGCTTTCAGGCGGGAGGGTTGGGACAATGAGCAGTTCTTC.

This sequence joins TRBV4-2 and TRBJ2-7; 8 bases line up with TRBD2. Per the germline V gene, CDR1 is LGHNA and CDR2 is YNFKEQ. V was pared by 3 bases and J by 0 bases, with 7 bases of the junction left unmatched. The CDR3 totals 16 residues. CDR3 protein: CASSQGFSGNSYEQYF. DNA of the CDR3: TGTGCCAGCAGCCAGGGATTTAGCGGGAACTCCTACGAGCAGTACTTC.

The table lists this clone with a count of one. CDR3 amino acids: CASSRERVFDGYTF. DNA for the CDR3: TGTGCCAGCAGCCGGGAACGGGTCTTCGATGGCTACACCTTC. The chain has TRBV28 and TRBJ1-2, with unresolved D. This CDR3 has 14 residues. The ends were cut back, 6 bases at V and 6 bases at J, with 17 bases in the middle. Germline loops: CDR1 MDHEN, CDR2 SYDVKM.

The J gene is TRBJ2-2, the V gene TRBV5-4, with D perhaps matching TRBD1 (5 bases). Trimming shortened V by 2 bases and J by 5 bases, and 7 bases separated the two germline ends. This CDR3 has 13 amino acids. From germline, CDR1 is SGHNT and CDR2 YYREEE (reference sequence). CDR3 protein: CASSFDRTGELFF. CDR3 bases: TGTGCCAGCAGCTTTGACAGAACCGGGGAGCTGTTTTTT. Using reference TRBV5-4 and TRBJ2-2 for the parts outside the CDR3, the full variable domain is ETGVTQSPTHLIKTRGQQVTLRCSSQSGHNTVSWYQQALGQGPQFIFQYYREEENGRGNFPPRFSGLQFPNYSSELNVNALELDDSALYLCASSFDRTGELFFGEGSRLTVL.

The V gene is TRBV19, the J gene TRBJ1-5, with 8 positions matching TRBD1. This CDR3 has 16 residues. With V trimmed by 1 base and J by 3 bases, 5 bases remained unmatched. Germline CDR1 LNHDA, CDR2 SQIVND (reference sequence). In nucleotides, the CDR3 is TGTGCCAGTAGTATAGCAGGGGGCATGATCAATCAGCCCCAGCATTTT. Translating it yields CASSIAGGMINQPQHF.

The V gene is TRBV18, the J gene TRBJ2-7, with D possibly TRBD1 on 6 matching bases. Trimming pared 2 bases from V and 5 bases from J, leaving 10 bases between. CDR3 length: 13 residues. Per the germline V gene, CDR1 is KGHSH and CDR2 is LQKENI. CDR3 sequence (DNA): TGTGCCAGCTCACCAAACAGGGATAACGAGCAGTACTTC. This translates into CASSPNRDNEQYF.

This clone was seen a few times. This CDR3 is also generated by other DNA sequences in the sample. The rearrangement joins TRBV2 to TRBJ2-5, with TRBD1 matching 8 bases. The CDR3 length is 13 residues. The J segment lost 5 bases and the V segment lost 8 bases, leaving 7 bases of the junction unmatched. Germline lookup yields CDR1 SNHLY and CDR2 FYNNEI. CDR3 amino acids: CASRRGLEETQYF. The CDR3, as DNA: TGTGCCAGCCGCAGGGGGCTTGAGGAGACCCAGTACTTC.

The chain employs TRBV7-8 and TRBJ2-2, with D perhaps matching TRBD2 (6 bases). CDR3 length equals 15 residues. V lost 7 bases and J 6 bases, leaving 18 bases between the germline ends. Germline-derived CDR1 and CDR2 are SGHVS and FQNEAQ. The CDR3 DNA is TGTGCCAGCACCCCGAGGGCGGGGACGGCCGGGGAGCTGTTTTTT. The encoded protein is CASTPRAGTAGELFF.

The chain joins TRBV5-1 to TRBJ1-3; D remains unclear. Germline assignment: CDR1 SGHRS and CDR2 YFSETQ. This CDR3 is 15 amino acids long. Trimming removed 5 bases from V and 0 bases from J, with 12 bases in between. CDR3 sequence (DNA): TGCGCCAGCAGAGGAGGACCCGTCTCTGGAAACACCATATATTTT. Translating it yields CASRGGPVSGNTIYF. Looking up the rest from reference TRBV5-1 and TRBJ1-3 gives the full variable domain: KAGVTQTPRYLIKTRGQQVTLSCSPISGHRSVSWYQQTPGQGLQFLFEYFSETQRNKGNFPGRFSGRQFSNSRSEMNVSTLELGDSALYLCASRGGPVSGNTIYFGEGSWLTVV.

The genes are TRBV29-1 and TRBJ2-7; 7 bases fit TRBD1. The ends lost 7 bases at V and 9 bases at J; junction bases unmatched: 15. Per germline, CDR1 SQVTM and CDR2 ANQGSEA. CDR3 length: 13 residues. The CDR3 loop reads CSAEGQRCWGQYF. For the CDR3, the DNA is TGCAGCGCTGAGGGACAGCGATGTTGGGGGCAGTACTTC.

The chain recombines TRBV9 with TRBJ1-1; no clear D gene. The CDR3 totals 13 residues. Trimming removed 7 bases from V and 1 base from J, with 11 bases in between. The germline V gene has CDR1 SGDLS and CDR2 YYNGEE. The CDR3 region has the DNA TGTGCCAGCTCGGACCGGGGGAACACTGAAGCTTTCTTT. Translation: CASSDRGNTEAFF. Variable domain in full (rest from reference TRBV9 and TRBJ1-1): DSGVTQTPKHLITATGQRVTLRCSPRSGDLSVYWYQQSLDQGLQFLIQYYNGEERAKGNILERFSAQQFPDLHSELNLSSLELGDSALYFCASSDRGNTEAFFGQGTRLTVV.